This TCR beta chain was retrieved from a study of shared T cell receptors in the human thymus (dated by TCRdb to the early 2020s). Notes on the research overall: The study examined how the human thymus generates shared, self-reactive T-cell receptor alpha chains.

V ends up 2 bases short and J 5 bases short, with an unmatched junction base count of 5. CDR1 and CDR2, per the germline V gene, are SGHAT and FQNNGV. The CDR3 runs 17 amino acids, cysteine and phenylalanine included. Only the CDR3 DNA is retained, 51 bases long and in frame from the first base. The library was generated by the immunoSEQ multiplex PCR assay. Held by TCRdb, this immuneACCESS table contains in-frame sequences only and omits some clones. Under half of the omission traces to an unresolved V gene where checked; the cause of the rest is unknown. This sample gives 500,000 to 750,000 clones in total; around 87% of them show up just once. The ten top clones hold about 0.01% of the sample. Regarding this clone: This receptor's antigen is unknown. There are no base qualities to consult, and no much larger clone falls within one base.

In addition, the sample was reused for a study of human thymus T cells. The second study's paper adds: Donors were immunologically healthy infants undergoing open corrective cardiac surgery for congenital heart defects in Finland. Thymus tissue was obtained as surgical resects removed during corrective cardiac surgery. V and J gene segment usage appeared biased in both thymic and peripheral blood repertoires. According to the related research, thymic TCR repertoires were highly overlapping among unrelated individuals. TCR alpha and beta repertoires from roughly eight infant thymus samples and four related peripheral blood samples were characterized in the study. The cohort included about 6 male and two female infants, with donor ages spanning 7 to 244 days. After being mechanically released from the tissue, thymocytes were kept at -70 degrees C in pellets of about 9-32 million cells. A QIAsymphony instrument was used to extract genomic DNA from frozen cell pellets. The immunoSEQ multiplex PCR assay was used to amplify the TCRB and TCRAD loci from a standardized quantity of quality-controlled genomic DNA. Amplicons spanned the V(D)J region at a length sufficient to cover the CDR3 and identify V and J genes. The amplicons were sequenced on an Illumina platform via the commercial immunoSEQ service. Primer bias and sequencing errors were corrected as previously described, and TCRAD and TCRB definitions were based on the IMGT database. The repertoires were analysed using immunoSEQ Analyzer 3.0 and VDJTools for basic statistics, V/J segment usage, diversity estimates, rarefaction and pairwise overlap. Diversity was estimated with Chao1, ChaoE, Efron-Thisted, Shannon and inverse Simpson indices, and also on datasets down-sampled to the smallest sample. Repertoire overlap used strict matching of CDR3 nucleotide sequence, V gene and J gene, with Jaccard-based multidimensional scaling clustering. On average, around 810,000 unique TCRB clonotypes were obtained from thymus samples, compared with about 86,000 from blood samples.

This clonotype originated in a boy younger than two with a congenital heart defect. Donor details come from another sample of the same person, matched by shared clones. Here the chain combines TRBV11-2 and TRBJ2-5; the central 16 bases match TRBD2. The sample consisted of thymocytes. The DNA reads as follows: TGTGCCAGCAGCTTAACCCCGGGACTAGCGGGAGGGGAGACCCAGTACTTC. Protein translation: CASSLTPGLAGGETQYF.